This TCR beta chain was recovered during a study of glioma-infiltrating T cells after dendritic cell vaccination. The overall study: Glioblastoma patients came from Phase I and II dendritic cell vaccination trials. At biweekly intervals, patients got three intradermal dendritic cell vaccine injections.

Sequenced by immunoSEQ multiplex PCR; TCRdb stores in-frame clones only, minus some. Among about 82,000 clones listed, about 90% were seen once. Whole-study results and caveats: Higher pretreatment TIL content predicted longer progression-free time and survival. Survival was not directly related to TCR clonality in these patients.

The count of this clone is one. What it binds is not known. V lost 5 bases, J lost 1 base, and 9 bases lay in between. The germline V gene encodes CDR1 PRHDT and CDR2 FYEKMQ (reference sequence). The CDR3 totals 14 residues. This chain links TRBV13 with TRBJ2-1, with D possibly matching TRBD2 (5 bases). The receptor was isolated from a human donor with glioblastoma. The sample in question was blood, obtained before dendritic cell vaccination. The CDR3 nucleotides are TGTGCCAGCAGCCCCGGGGTTTCCTACAATGAGCAGTTCTTC. Translation: CASSPGVSYNEQFF.